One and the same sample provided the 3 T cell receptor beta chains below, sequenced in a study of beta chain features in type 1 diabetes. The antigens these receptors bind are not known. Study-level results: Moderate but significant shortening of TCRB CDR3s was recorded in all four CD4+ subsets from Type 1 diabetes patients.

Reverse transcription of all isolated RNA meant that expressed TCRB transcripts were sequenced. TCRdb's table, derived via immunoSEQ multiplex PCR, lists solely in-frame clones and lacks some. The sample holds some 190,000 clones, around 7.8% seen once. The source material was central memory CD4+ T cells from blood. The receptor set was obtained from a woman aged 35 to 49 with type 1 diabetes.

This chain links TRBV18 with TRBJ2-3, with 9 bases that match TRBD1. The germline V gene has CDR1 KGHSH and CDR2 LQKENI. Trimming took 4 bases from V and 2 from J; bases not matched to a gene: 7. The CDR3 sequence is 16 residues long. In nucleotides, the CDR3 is TGTGCCAGCTCACGGCGCGGGACAGGGATCACAGATACGCAGTATTTT. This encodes CASSRRGTGITDTQYF.

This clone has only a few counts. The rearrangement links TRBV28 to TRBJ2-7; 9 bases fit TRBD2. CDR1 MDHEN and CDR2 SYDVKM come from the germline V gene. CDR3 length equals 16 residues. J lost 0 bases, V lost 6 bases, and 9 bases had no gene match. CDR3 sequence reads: CASRSSSGDSSYEQYF. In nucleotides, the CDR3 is TGTGCCAGCAGGTCATCTAGCGGGGACAGCTCCTACGAGCAGTACTTC.

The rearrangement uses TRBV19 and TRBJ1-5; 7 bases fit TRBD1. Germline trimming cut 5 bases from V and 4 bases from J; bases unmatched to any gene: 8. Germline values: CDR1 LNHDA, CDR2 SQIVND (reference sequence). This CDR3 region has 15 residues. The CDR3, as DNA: TGTGCCAGTAGTCCAACTGGGACAGCAAATCAGCCCCAGCATTTT. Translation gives CASSPTGTANQPQHF.